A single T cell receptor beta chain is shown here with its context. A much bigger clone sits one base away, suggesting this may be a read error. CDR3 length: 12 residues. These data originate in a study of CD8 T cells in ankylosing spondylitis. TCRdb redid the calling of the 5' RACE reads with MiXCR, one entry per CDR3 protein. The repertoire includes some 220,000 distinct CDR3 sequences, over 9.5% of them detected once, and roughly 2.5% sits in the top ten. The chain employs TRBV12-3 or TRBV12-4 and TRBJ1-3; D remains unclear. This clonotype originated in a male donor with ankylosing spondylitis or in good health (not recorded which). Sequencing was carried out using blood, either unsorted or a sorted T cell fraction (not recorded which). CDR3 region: CANSLGGNTIYF. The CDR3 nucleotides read TGTGCCAACAGTTTGGGGGGAAACACCATATATTTT.